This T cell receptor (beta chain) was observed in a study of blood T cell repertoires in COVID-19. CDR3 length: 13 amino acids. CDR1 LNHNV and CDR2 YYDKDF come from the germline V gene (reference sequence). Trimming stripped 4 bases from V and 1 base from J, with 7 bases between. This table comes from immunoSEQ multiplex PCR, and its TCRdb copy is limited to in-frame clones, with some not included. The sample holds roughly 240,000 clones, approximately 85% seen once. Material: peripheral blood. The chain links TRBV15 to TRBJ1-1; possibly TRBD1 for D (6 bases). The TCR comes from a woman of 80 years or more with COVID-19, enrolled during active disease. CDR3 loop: CATSIRGNTEAFF. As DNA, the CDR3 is TGTGCCACCAGCATCAGGGGGAACACTGAAGCTTTCTTT.